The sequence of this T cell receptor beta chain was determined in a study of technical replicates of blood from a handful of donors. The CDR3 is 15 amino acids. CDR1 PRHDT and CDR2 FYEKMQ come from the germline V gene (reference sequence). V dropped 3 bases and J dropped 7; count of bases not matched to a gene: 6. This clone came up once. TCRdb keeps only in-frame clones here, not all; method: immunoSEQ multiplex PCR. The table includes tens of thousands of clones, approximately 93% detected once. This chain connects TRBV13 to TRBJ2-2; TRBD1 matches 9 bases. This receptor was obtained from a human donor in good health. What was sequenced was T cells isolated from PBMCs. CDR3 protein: CASSFSGTGLGELFF. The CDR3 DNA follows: TGTGCCAGCAGCTTTTCCGGGACAGGGCTCGGGGAGCTGTTTTTT.